This T cell receptor beta chain derives from a study of blood T cell repertoires in COVID-19. The wider study: Spain, Italy and the United States supplied samples that represented acute and convalescent COVID-19. PBMCs, B-cell-depleted T cells, or T cells provided the cDNA or gDNA that made up the material.

V lost 0 bases, J lost 4 bases, and 4 bases stayed unmatched. Germline V gene lookup returns CDR1 MNHEY and CDR2 SVGEGT. The CDR3 has 15 amino acids. Some clones are missing from TCRdb's copy, which holds only in-frame ones; the method was immunoSEQ multiplex PCR. Here the sample spans 120,000 or so clones, over 60% being singletons. The rearrangement uses TRBV6-2 or TRBV6-3 and TRBJ2-5; 8 nucleotides line up with TRBD1. This TCR came from a man aged 40-49 years with active or convalescent COVID-19. The sample taken for sequencing was peripheral blood. The CDR3 protein is CASSYSDRDLETQYF. The CDR3 region has the DNA TGTGCCAGCAGTTACTCGGACAGGGATCTAGAGACCCAGTACTTC.